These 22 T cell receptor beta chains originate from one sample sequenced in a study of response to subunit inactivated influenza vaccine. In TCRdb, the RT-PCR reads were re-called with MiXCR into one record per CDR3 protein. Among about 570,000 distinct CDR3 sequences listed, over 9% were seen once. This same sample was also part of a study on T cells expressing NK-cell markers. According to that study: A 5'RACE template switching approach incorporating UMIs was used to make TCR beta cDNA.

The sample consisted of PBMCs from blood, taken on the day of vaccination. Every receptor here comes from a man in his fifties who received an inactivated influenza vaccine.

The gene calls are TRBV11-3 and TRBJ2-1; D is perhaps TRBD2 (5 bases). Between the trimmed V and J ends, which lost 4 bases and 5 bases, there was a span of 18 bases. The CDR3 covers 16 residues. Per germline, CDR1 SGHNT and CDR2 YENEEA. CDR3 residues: CASSSRAQDGNNEQFF. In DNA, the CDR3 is TGTGCCAGCAGCTCCCGTGCGCAGGACGGGAACAATGAGCAGTTCTTC.

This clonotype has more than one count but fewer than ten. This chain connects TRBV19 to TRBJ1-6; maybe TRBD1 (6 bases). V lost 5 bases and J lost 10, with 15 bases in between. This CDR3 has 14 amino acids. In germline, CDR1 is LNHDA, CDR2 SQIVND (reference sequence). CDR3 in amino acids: CASSAARTESPLHF. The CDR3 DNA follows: TGTGCCAGTAGTGCTGCCCGGACAGAATCACCCCTCCACTTT. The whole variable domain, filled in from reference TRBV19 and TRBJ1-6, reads DGGITQSPKYLFRKEGQNVTLSCEQNLNHDAMYWYRQDPGQGLRLIYYSQIVNDFQKGDIAEGYSVSREKKESFPLTVTSAQKNPTAFYLCASSAARTESPLHFGNGTRLTVT.

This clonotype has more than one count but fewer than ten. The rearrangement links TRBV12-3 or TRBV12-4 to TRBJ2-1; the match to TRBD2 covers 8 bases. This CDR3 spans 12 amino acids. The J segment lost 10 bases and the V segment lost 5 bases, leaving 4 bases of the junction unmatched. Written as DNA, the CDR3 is TGTGCCAGCAGTACAAGACTAGCGGAGCAGTTCTTC. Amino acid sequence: CASSTRLAEQFF.

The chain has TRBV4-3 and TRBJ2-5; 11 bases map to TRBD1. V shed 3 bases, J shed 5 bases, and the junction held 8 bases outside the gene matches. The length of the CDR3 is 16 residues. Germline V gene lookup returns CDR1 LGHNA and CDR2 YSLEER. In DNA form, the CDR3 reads TGCGCCAGCAGCCATCTCGGACAGGGGGCTGCGGAGACCCAGTACTTC. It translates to CASSHLGQGAAETQYF.

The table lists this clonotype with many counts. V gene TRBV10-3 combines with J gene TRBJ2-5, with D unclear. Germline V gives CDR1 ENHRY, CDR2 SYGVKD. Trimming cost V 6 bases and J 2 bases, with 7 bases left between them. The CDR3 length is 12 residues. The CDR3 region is CAISSGQETQYF. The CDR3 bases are TGTGCCATCAGCTCCGGGCAAGAGACCCAGTACTTC.

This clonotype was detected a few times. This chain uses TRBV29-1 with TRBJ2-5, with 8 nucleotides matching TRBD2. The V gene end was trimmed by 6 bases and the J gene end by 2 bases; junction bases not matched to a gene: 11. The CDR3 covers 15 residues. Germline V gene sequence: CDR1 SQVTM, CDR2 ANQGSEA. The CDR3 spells CSVPPTSGVQETQYF. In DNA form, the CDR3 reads TGCAGCGTCCCACCTACTAGCGGAGTGCAAGAGACCCAGTACTTC.

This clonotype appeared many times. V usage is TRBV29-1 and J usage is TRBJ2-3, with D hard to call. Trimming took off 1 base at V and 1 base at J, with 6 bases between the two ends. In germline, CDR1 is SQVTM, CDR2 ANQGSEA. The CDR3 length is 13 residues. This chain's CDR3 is CSVEVDRTDTQYF. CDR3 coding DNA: TGCAGCGTTGAAGTGGACCGCACAGATACGCAGTATTTT.

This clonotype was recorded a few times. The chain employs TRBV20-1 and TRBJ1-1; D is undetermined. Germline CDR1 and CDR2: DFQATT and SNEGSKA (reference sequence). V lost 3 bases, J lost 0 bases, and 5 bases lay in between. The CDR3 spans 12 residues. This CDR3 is CSASQLNTEAFF. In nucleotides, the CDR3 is TGCAGTGCTAGTCAGTTGAACACTGAAGCTTTCTTT.

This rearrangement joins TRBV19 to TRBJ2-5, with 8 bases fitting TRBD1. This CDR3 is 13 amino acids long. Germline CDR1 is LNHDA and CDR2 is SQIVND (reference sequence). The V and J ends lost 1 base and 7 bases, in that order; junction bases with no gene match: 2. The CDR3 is CASSIGQGRTQYF. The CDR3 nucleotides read TGTGCCAGTAGTATAGGACAGGGGCGGACCCAGTACTTC. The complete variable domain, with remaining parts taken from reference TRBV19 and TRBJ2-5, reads DGGITQSPKYLFRKEGQNVTLSCEQNLNHDAMYWYRQDPGQGLRLIYYSQIVNDFQKGDIAEGYSVSREKKESFPLTVTSAQKNPTAFYLCASSIGQGRTQYFGPGTRLLVL.

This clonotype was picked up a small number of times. In DNA form, the CDR3 reads TGTGCCAGCAGGGAGATGACAGCGGGGTCGAACGAGCAGTACTTC. Protein: CASREMTAGSNEQYF. This chain uses TRBV12-3 or TRBV12-4 with TRBJ2-7; 7 nucleotides agree with TRBD2. The ends lost 6 bases at V and 5 bases at J; junction bases unmatched: 13. This CDR3 has 15 residues.

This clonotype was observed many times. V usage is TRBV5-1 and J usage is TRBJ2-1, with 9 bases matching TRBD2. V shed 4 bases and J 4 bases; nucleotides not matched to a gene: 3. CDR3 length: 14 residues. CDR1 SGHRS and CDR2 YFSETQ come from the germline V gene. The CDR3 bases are TGCGCCAGCAGCCGACTAGCGGAATACAATGAGCAGTTCTTC. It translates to CASSRLAEYNEQFF.

The CDR3 loop is CATSTRTGLGYTF. The DNA of the CDR3 is TGTGCCACCAGTACCCGGACAGGGCTTGGCTACACCTTC. V usage is TRBV24-1 and J usage is TRBJ1-2, with 8 bases fitting TRBD1. This CDR3 spans 13 amino acids. The V gene end was trimmed by 6 bases and the J gene end by 7 bases; junction bases not matched to a gene: 6. Germline CDR1 and CDR2: KGHDR and SFDVKD.

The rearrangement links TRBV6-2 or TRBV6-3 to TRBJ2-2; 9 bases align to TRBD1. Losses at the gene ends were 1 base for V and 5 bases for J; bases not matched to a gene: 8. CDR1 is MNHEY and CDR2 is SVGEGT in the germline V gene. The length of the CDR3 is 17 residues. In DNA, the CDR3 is TGTGCCAGCAGTTACTTAAAGGGGACAGGGCGGACCGGGGAGCTGTTTTTT. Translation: CASSYLKGTGRTGELFF.

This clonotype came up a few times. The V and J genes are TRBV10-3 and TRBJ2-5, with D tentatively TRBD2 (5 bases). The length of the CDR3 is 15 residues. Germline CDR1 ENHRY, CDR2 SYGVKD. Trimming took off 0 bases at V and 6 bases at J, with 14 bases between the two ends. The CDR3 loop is CAISESAQAVKTQYF. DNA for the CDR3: TGTGCCATCAGTGAGTCGGCACAAGCGGTGAAGACCCAGTACTTC.

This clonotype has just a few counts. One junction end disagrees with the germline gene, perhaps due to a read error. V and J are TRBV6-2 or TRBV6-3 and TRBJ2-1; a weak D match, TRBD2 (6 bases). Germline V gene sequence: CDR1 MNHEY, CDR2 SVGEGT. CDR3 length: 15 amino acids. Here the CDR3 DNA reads TGTGCCAGCACTTACGGGGACTTCGGATACAATGAGCAGTTCTTC. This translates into CASTYGDFGYNEQFF.

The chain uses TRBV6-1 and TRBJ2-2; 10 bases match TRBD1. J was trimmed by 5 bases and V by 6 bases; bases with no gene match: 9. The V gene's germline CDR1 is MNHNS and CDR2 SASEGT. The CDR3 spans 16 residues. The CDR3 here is CASSRGTGDLTGELFF. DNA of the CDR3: TGTGCCAGCAGCCGTGGGACAGGGGATCTTACCGGGGAGCTGTTTTTT.

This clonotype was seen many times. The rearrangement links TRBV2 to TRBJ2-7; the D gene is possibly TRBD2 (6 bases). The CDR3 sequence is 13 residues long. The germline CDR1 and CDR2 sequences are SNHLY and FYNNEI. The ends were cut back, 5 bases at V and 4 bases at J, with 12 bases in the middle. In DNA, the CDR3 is TGTGCCAGCAGTTTAGCGGAATCTTACGAGCAGTACTTC. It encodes CASSLAESYEQYF.

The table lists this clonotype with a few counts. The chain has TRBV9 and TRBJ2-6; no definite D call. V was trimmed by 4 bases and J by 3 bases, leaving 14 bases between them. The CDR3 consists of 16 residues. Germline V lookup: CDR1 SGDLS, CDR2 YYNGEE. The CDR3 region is CASSPRSIGGANVLTF. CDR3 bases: TGTGCCAGCAGCCCCCGCTCGATTGGTGGGGCCAACGTCCTGACTTTC. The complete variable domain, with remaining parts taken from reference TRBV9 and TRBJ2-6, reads DSGVTQTPKHLITATGQRVTLRCSPRSGDLSVYWYQQSLDQGLQFLIQYYNGEERAKGNILERFSAQQFPDLHSELNLSSLELGDSALYFCASSPRSIGGANVLTFGAGSRLTVL.

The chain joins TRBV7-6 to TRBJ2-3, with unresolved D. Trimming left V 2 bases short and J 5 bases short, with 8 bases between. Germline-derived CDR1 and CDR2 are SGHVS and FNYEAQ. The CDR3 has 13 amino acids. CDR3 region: CASSLQRRDTQYF. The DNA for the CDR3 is TGTGCCAGCAGCTTACAGAGGAGAGATACGCAGTATTTT. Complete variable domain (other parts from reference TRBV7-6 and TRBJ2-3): GAGVSQSPRYKVTKRGQDVALRCDPISGHVSLYWYRQALGQGPEFLTYFNYEAQQDKSGLPNDRFSAERPEGSISTLTIQRTEQRDSAMYRCASSLQRRDTQYFGPGTRLTVL.

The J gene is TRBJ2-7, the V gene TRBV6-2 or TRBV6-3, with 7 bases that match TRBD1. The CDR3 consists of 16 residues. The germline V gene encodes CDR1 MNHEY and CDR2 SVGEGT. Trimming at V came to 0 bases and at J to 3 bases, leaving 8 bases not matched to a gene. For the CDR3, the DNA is TGTGCCAGCAGTTACTCGTCCGGGACAGCTTACTACGAGCAGTACTTC. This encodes CASSYSSGTAYYEQYF.

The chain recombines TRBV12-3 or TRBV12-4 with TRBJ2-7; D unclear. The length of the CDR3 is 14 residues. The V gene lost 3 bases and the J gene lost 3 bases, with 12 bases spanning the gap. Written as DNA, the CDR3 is TGTGCCAGCAGTTTTTCCCGGAGCCTCTACGAGCAGTACTTC. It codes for CASSFSRSLYEQYF.

The CDR3 DNA follows: TGTGCCAGCTCACCGTCGGCTAGCGGGGGCCAATCCCTCACAGATACGCAGTATTTT. It encodes CASSPSASGGQSLTDTQYF. The chain links TRBV18 to TRBJ2-3; 10 nucleotides align to TRBD2. J was trimmed by 2 bases and V by 3 bases; bases with no gene match: 14. Looked up from germline, CDR1 is KGHSH and CDR2 is LQKENI. This CDR3 is built from 19 residues. Full variable domain (missing parts from reference TRBV18 and TRBJ2-3): NAGVMQNPRHLVRRRGQEARLRCSPMKGHSHVYWYRQLPEEGLKFMVYLQKENIIDESGMPKERFSAEFPKEGPSILRIQQVVRGDSAAYFCASSPSASGGQSLTDTQYFGPGTRLTVL.